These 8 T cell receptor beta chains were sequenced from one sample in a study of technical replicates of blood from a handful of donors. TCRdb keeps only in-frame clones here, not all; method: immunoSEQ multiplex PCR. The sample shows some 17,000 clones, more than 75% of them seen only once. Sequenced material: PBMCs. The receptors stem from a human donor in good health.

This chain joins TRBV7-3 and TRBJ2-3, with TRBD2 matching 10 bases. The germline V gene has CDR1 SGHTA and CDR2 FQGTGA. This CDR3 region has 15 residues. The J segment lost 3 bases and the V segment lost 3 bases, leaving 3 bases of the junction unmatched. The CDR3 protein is CASSFSGRLTDTQYF. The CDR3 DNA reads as TGTGCCAGCAGCTTTAGCGGGAGGTTGACAGATACGCAGTATTTT.

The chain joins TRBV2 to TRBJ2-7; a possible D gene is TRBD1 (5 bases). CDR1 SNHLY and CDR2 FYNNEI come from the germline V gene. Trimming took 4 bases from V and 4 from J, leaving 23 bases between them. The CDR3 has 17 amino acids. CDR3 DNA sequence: TGTGCCAGCAGTGTATTCCCTAGAATGACAGAGGCATACGAGCAGTACTTC. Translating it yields CASSVFPRMTEAYEQYF.

The CDR3 nucleotides read TGTGCCAGCGCACCGGGACAAGGATGGGGAAACACCATATATTTT. This translates into CASAPGQGWGNTIYF. This chain links TRBV2 with TRBJ1-3; perhaps TRBD1 as D (6 bases). Germline CDR1 reads SNHLY; CDR2 reads FYNNEI. There are 15 residues in the CDR3. Trimming removed 8 bases from V and 4 bases from J, with 18 bases in between.

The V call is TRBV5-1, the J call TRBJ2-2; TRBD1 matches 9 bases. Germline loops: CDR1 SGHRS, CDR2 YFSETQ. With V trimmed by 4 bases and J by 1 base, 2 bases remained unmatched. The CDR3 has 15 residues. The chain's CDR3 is CASSRGQGNTGELFF. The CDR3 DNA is TGCGCCAGCAGCAGGGGACAGGGGAACACCGGGGAGCTGTTTTTT.

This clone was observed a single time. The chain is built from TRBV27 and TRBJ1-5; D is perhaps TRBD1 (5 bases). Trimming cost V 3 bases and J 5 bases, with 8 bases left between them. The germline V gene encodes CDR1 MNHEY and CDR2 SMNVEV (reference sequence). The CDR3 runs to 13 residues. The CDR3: CASSFGGYQPQHF. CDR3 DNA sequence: TGTGCCAGCAGTTTCGGGGGATATCAGCCCCAGCATTTT.

The CDR3 region has the DNA TGCGCCAGCAGCCCGGGACTAGCGACAGATACGCAGTATTTT. Residues: CASSPGLATDTQYF. This chain connects TRBV5-1 to TRBJ2-3, with 10 bases matching TRBD2. J lost 3 bases, V lost 4 bases, and 2 bases had no gene match. This CDR3 contains 14 residues. The germline V gene has CDR1 SGHRS and CDR2 YFSETQ.

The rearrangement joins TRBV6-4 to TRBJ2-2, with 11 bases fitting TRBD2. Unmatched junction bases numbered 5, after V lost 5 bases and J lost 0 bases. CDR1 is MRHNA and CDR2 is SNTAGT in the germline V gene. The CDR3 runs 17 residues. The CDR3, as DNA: TGTGCCAGCAGTCGGTCTAGCGGGGGGTCGAACACCGGGGAGCTGTTTTTT. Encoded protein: CASSRSSGGSNTGELFF.

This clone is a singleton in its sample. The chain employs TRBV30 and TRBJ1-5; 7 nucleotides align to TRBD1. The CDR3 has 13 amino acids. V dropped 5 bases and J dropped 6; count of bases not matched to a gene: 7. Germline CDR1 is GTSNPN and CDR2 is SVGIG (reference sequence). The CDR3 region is CAWDRGGGQPQHF. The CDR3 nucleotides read TGTGCCTGGGACCGAGGGGGCGGTCAGCCCCAGCATTTT.